This T cell receptor (beta chain) was profiled in a study of T cell responses to AZD1222 COVID-19 vaccine. The study's findings and limits: The study sampled repertoires only after the peak T cell response.

Concerning this clone: Its specificity is unknown.

Trimming left V 0 bases short and J 2 bases short, with 8 bases between. Per the germline V gene, CDR1 is GTSNPN and CDR2 is SVGIG (reference sequence). The CDR3 spans 14 residues. Assay used: immunoSEQ multiplex PCR; TCRdb lists only in-frame clones, some missing. The sample holds fewer than 150,000 clones; roughly nine tenths are singletons and the top ten take over 9%. The V gene is TRBV30, the J gene TRBJ2-1; D might be TRBD2 (6 bases). The TCR sequence derives from an adult who received the AZD1222 COVID-19 vaccine. This specimen consisted of peripheral blood, obtained 28 days after the second AZD1222 dose. DNA of the CDR3: TGTGCCTGGAGTGTACTAGCTACCTACAATGAGCAGTTCTTC. Amino acid sequence: CAWSVLATYNEQFF.